This T cell receptor (beta chain) was captured in a study of PD-1 blockade in classical Hodgkin lymphoma. The junction had 7 bases not matched to a gene; V was cut back by 5 bases and J by 4 bases. The germline gives CDR1 SGHTA, CDR2 FQGNSA. CDR3 length equals 15 residues. Profiling relied on immunoSEQ multiplex PCR, and the TCRdb table lists in-frame clones only, not all of them. The data contain some 48,000 clones, roughly 80% of them singletons. Overall study findings and caveats: Relapsed/refractory patients reportedly had lower baseline diversity than newly diagnosed patients. TCR diversity rose significantly by C4D1 in CD4+ but not CD8+ cells. Complete responders matched newly diagnosed patients in baseline diversity. Causes of the repertoire differences remain undefined, possibly disease activity or prior therapy.

As for this clone: What it binds is not known.

The time point is: cycle 4 day 1 (C4D1), after more than five weeks of nivolumab. No patient escaped relapse after autologous stem cell transplantation, and brentuximab vedotin exposure varied. The receptor was derived from a human donor with classical Hodgkin lymphoma. V is TRBV7-2 and J is TRBJ2-1, with 8 positions matching TRBD2. Specimen: peripheral blood mononuclear cells (PBMCs), collected before the fourth cycle of nivolumab. The CDR3 bases are TGTGCCAGCAGCCATATAGCGGGGTTGTACAATGAGCAGTTCTTC. It codes for CASSHIAGLYNEQFF.